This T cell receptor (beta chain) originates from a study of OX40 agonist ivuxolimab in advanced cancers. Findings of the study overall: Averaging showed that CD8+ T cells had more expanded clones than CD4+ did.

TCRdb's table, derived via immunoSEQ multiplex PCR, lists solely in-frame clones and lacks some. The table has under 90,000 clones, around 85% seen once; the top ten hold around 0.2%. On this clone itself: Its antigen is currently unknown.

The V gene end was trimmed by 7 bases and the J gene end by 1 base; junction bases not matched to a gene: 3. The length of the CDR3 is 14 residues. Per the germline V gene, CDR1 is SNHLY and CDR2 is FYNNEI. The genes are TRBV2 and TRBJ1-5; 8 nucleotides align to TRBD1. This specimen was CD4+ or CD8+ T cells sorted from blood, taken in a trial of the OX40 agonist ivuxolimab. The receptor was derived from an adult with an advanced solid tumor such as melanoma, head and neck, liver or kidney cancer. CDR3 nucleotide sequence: TGTGCCAGCAACCAGGGGGCGAGCAATCAGCCCCAGCATTTT. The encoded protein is CASNQGASNQPQHF. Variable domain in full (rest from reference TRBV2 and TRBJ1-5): EPEVTQTPSHQVTQMGQEVILRCVPISNHLYFYWYRQILGQKVEFLVSFYNNEISEKSEIFDDQFSVERPDGSNFTLKIRSTKLEDSAMYFCASNQGASNQPQHFGDGTRLSIL.